One sample yielded the 18 T cell receptor beta chains listed below, sequenced in a study of blood T cells in healthy people across ages (dated by TCRdb to 2013 to 2016). Library prep was done by 5' RACE. Sequencing took place on an Illumina HiSeq 2500. A second about 7 to 11 cycle PCR used a sample-barcoded 5' primer and a J-beta primer mix. The public reads were reanalyzed by TCRdb: fastp trimming at Q25, MiXCR alignment, in-frame beta chains only. Rows matching on CDR3 protein sequence are summarized as one entry with the most common DNA and genes. This sample comprises 800,000 to 1,300,000 distinct CDR3 sequences, less than 25% of them detected only once. In total, the top ten clones hold 0.65% to 0.75% of the sample. Another study also made use of these data, one on T cells of mothers and their children.

Sequencing was carried out using blood. Receptors were obtained from a girl aged 2 to 10 in good health.

The chain employs TRBV28 and TRBJ2-5; 7 nucleotides agree with TRBD1. The J call is in doubt because the DNA end fits TRBJ2-7 better. This CDR3 spans 12 amino acids. From germline, CDR1 is MDHEN and CDR2 SYDVKM. Here the CDR3 reads CASQGTAYEQYF. Here the CDR3 DNA reads TGTGCCAGCCAAGGGACAGCCTACGAGCAGTACTTC.

This clonotype showed up just a few times. The chain couples TRBV7-9 to TRBJ2-5; TRBD1 matches 7 bases. Losses at the gene ends were 4 bases for V and 0 bases for J; bases not matched to a gene: 8. CDR1 and CDR2 (germline): SEHNR, FQNEAQ (reference sequence). There are 16 residues in the CDR3. The CDR3 sequence: CASSSVRDRDQETQYF. CDR3 nucleotide sequence: TGTGCCAGCAGCTCGGTCCGGGACAGAGACCAAGAGACCCAGTACTTC.

CDR3 in amino acids: CASTPRVSLAYEQYF. DNA of the CDR3: TGTGCCAGCACCCCGAGGGTAAGCTTGGCCTACGAGCAGTACTTC. The chain recombines TRBV28 with TRBJ2-7; TRBD2 is a possible D gene (5 bases). From germline, CDR1 is MDHEN and CDR2 SYDVKM. This CDR3 contains 15 residues. Trimming stripped 7 bases from V and 2 bases from J, with 18 bases between.

The chain's CDR3 is CASTRPGRETQYF. The CDR3 DNA reads TGTGCCAGCACCCGTCCAGGGAGAGAGACCCAGTACTTC. V usage is TRBV25-1 and J usage is TRBJ2-5; tentatively, D is TRBD1 or TRBD2 (5 bases each). The CDR3 covers 13 residues. CDR1 MGHDK and CDR2 SYGVNS come from the germline V gene. Trimming cost V 7 bases and J 4 bases, with 13 bases left between them. Variable domain in full (rest from reference TRBV25-1 and TRBJ2-5): EADIYQTPRYLVIGTGKKITLECSQTMGHDKMYWYQQDPGMELHLIHYSYGVNSTEKGDLSSESTVSRIRTEHFPLTLESARPSHTSQYLCASTRPGRETQYFGPGTRLLVL.

This chain connects TRBV10-3 to TRBJ1-2; D may be TRBD1 (6 bases). Trimming removed 6 bases from V and 5 bases from J, with 22 bases in between. Germline loops: CDR1 ENHRY, CDR2 SYGVKD. The CDR3 totals 16 residues. The chain's CDR3 is CAIRGFGQLQVYGYTF. The DNA for the CDR3 is TGTGCCATCAGGGGCTTTGGACAGCTCCAGGTGTATGGCTACACCTTC.

The chain couples TRBV4-1 to TRBJ2-5; D is undetermined. This CDR3 contains 15 residues. CDR1 and CDR2 from the germline V gene are MGHRA and YSYEKL. V lost 0 bases and J lost 2, with 10 bases in between. The CDR3 spells CASSQESRAQETQYF. In DNA form, the CDR3 reads TGCGCCAGCAGCCAAGAATCTCGGGCACAAGAGACCCAGTACTTC.

With regard to this clonotype: Its ends do not fully match the called genes, so a read error is possible. The V call is TRBV7-2, the J call TRBJ2-5, with TRBD2 identical over 8 bases. The CDR3 length is 13 residues. In germline, CDR1 is SGHTA, CDR2 FQGNSA. CDR3: CASSFGREETQHF. The CDR3 DNA sequence: TGTGCCAGCAGCTTCGGGAGGGAAGAGACCCAGCACTTC.

V gene TRBV15 combines with J gene TRBJ2-1; TRBD1 aligns across 12 bases. The CDR3 spans 17 residues. V lost 2 bases, J lost 6 bases, and 8 bases stayed unmatched. CDR1 LNHNV and CDR2 YYDKDF come from the germline V gene (reference sequence). CDR3 bases: TGTGCCACCAGCAGACCTAAGGGACAGGGGGCAGGCAATGAGCAGTTCTTC. The encoded protein is CATSRPKGQGAGNEQFF.

This clonotype was picked up a small number of times. This rearrangement joins TRBV6-2 or TRBV6-3 to TRBJ2-7; a weak D match, TRBD1 (6 bases). CDR1 is MNHEY, CDR2 SVGEGT, per germline. V lost 6 bases to trimming and J lost 4 bases, with 19 bases between them. This CDR3 comprises 15 residues. The CDR3 bases are TGTGCCAGCAGCCGTATATCAGGGGAGCCTTACGAGCAGTACTTC. Protein product: CASSRISGEPYEQYF.

The chain is built from TRBV9 and TRBJ1-5; perhaps TRBD1 as D (5 bases). Germline CDR1 is SGDLS and CDR2 is YYNGEE. The CDR3 is 14 amino acids. Trimming removed 0 bases from V and 5 bases from J, with 9 bases in between. The CDR3 is CASSVAIGDQPQHF. The DNA of the CDR3 is TGTGCCAGCAGCGTAGCTATAGGGGATCAGCCCCAGCATTTT.

This chain connects TRBV29-1 to TRBJ1-2; D gene unclear. This CDR3 has 14 amino acids. Germline V lookup: CDR1 SQVTM, CDR2 ANQGSEA. V lost 3 bases to trimming and J lost 0 bases, with 11 bases between them. The CDR3 DNA reads as TGCAGCGTTGAGGAACATGGGGCTAACTATGGCTACACCTTC. Protein: CSVEEHGANYGYTF.

This clonotype was counted a few times. The chain employs TRBV11-2 and TRBJ2-3, with a weak D call TRBD1 (6 bases). The V end was cut by 5 bases, the J end by 6 bases, with 15 bases between. Germline CDR1 reads SGHAT; CDR2 reads FQNNGV. The CDR3 is 14 residues long. CDR3 sequence (DNA): TGTGCCAGCAGCGATAACCTCAGGGGTGATACGCAGTATTTT. Amino acid sequence: CASSDNLRGDTQYF.

This sequence joins TRBV24-1 and TRBJ2-1, with D possibly being TRBD1 (6 bases). CDR1 and CDR2 from the germline V gene are KGHDR and SFDVKD. CDR3 length: 15 residues. Trimming left V 4 bases short and J 3 bases short, with 12 bases between. CDR3 in DNA: TGTGCCACCAGTGACTGGGACACCGGCTACAATGAGCAGTTCTTC. This translates into CATSDWDTGYNEQFF.

The sample holds one count of this clonotype. V and J are TRBV29-1 and TRBJ1-2; D is undetermined. This CDR3 comprises 13 residues. The germline V gene encodes CDR1 SQVTM and CDR2 ANQGSEA. Between the trimmed V and J ends, which lost 7 bases and 4 bases, there was a span of 16 bases. The CDR3 protein is CSAPELGSYGYTF. Here the CDR3 DNA reads TGCAGCGCCCCCGAGCTGGGGAGCTATGGCTACACCTTC.

This clonotype was seen a handful of times. The chain recombines TRBV12-3 or TRBV12-4 with TRBJ2-2; D is perhaps TRBD1 or TRBD2 (6 bases each). Trimming left V 4 bases short and J 1 base short, with 10 bases between. The CDR3 is 15 amino acids. The CDR3 region is CASSSRGVNTGELFF. CDR3 nucleotides: TGTGCCAGCAGTTCAAGGGGGGTGAACACCGGGGAGCTGTTTTTT.

This clonotype was picked up one time. This chain connects TRBV28 to TRBJ1-4, with D maybe TRBD1 (5 bases). Germline assignment: CDR1 MDHEN and CDR2 SYDVKM. The CDR3 loop spans 18 amino acids. V dropped 5 bases and J dropped 3 bases, with 22 bases sitting between them. CDR3 nucleotide sequence: TGTGCCAGCAGTCCCCGAGGAATGCAGGGAAGATCTAATGAAAAACTGTTTTTT. It translates to CASSPRGMQGRSNEKLFF.

The chain combines TRBV19 with TRBJ1-1; possible D gene TRBD1, 6 bases. The germline V gene has CDR1 LNHDA and CDR2 SQIVND (reference sequence). CDR3 length: 12 residues. V was cut by 7 bases and J by 11 bases, with 17 bases left in between. CDR3 sequence reads: CASTDQGRKAFF. CDR3 nucleotide sequence: TGTGCCAGTACCGACCAGGGGCGCAAGGCTTTCTTT.

This clonotype was recorded a few times. This chain links TRBV29-1 with TRBJ2-5; a weak D match, TRBD2 (7 bases). CDR1 and CDR2 (germline): SQVTM, ANQGSEA. With 4 bases removed from V and 11 bases from J, the gap between germline ends came to 23 bases. This CDR3 spans 14 amino acids. DNA for the CDR3: TGCAGCGTTGGGGAGGGGGGACTTGAGGGGGAGCAGTACTTC. Translated: CSVGEGGLEGEQYF.